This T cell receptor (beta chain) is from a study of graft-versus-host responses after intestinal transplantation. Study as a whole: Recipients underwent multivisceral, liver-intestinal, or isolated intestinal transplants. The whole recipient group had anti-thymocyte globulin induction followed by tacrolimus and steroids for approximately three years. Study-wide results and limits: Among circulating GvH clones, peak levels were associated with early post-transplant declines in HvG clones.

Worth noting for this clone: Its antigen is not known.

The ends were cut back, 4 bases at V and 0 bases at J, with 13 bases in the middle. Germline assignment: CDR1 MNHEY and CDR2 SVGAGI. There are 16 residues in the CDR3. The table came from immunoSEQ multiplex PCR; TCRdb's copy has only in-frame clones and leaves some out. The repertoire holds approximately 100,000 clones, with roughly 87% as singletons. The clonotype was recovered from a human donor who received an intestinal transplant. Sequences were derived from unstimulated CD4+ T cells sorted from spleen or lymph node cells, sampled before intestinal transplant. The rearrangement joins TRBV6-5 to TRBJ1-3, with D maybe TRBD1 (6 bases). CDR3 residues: CASSSGIGGSGNTIYF. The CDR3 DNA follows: TGTGCCAGCAGTTCCGGTATAGGGGGCTCTGGAAACACCATATATTTT.